This T cell receptor beta chain stems from a study of shared clonotypes between healthy human individuals. Nashville, Tennessee was home to all donors, each a Caucasian adult. Produced via immunoSEQ multiplex PCR; TCRdb's table is partial and in-frame only. Of about 1 million clones listed, around 76% are singletons. The CDR3 has 17 amino acids. Germline CDR1 reads SNHLY; CDR2 reads FYNNEI. V was trimmed by 1 base and J by 5 bases, leaving 20 bases between them. The receptor was isolated from a man aged 18 to 29 in good health. V gene TRBV2 combines with J gene TRBJ2-5; TRBD2 might be the D (6 bases). Sequences were obtained from memory CD4+ T cells sorted from blood. The subset is: CD45RA-negative fraction. The CDR3 DNA reads TGTGCCAGCAGTGAAGGCTGGGGTGGAGGGTTTAGGGAGACCCAGTACTTC. Translated, it gives CASSEGWGGGFRETQYF.